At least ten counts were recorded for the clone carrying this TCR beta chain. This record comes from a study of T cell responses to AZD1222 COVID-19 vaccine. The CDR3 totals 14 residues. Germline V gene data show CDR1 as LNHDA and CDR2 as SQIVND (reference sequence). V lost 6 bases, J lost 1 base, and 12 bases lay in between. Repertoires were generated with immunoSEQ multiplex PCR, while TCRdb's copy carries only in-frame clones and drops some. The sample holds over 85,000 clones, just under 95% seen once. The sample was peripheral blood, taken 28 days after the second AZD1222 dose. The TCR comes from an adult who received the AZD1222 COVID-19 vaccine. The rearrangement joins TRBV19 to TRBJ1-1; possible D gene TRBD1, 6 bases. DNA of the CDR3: TGTGCCAGTAGCCACGGGACACCGAACACTGAAGCTTTCTTT. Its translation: CASSHGTPNTEAFF.